This TCR beta chain was captured in a study of T cell responses to AZD1222 COVID-19 vaccine. Assay used: immunoSEQ multiplex PCR; TCRdb lists only in-frame clones, some missing. Of over 120,000 clones listed, roughly 90% are singletons. Per germline, CDR1 SGHNT and CDR2 YENEEA. The trim removed 2 bases at V and 15 bases at J, leaving 5 bases unmatched. The CDR3 sequence is 12 residues long. For this clone: The antigen is not known.

Points from the study as a whole: Increased Spike-specific TCR breadth and depth were observed after two AZD1222 doses.

The specimen comprised peripheral blood, sampled 28 days after the second AZD1222 dose. This chain joins TRBV11-3 and TRBJ2-3, with 10 bases identical to TRBD2. The clonotype comes from an adult who received the AZD1222 COVID-19 vaccine. The CDR3, as DNA: TGTGCCAGCAGCTTACAAGCGGGAGGGGTCTATTTT. This translates into CASSLQAGGVYF. Supplemented by reference TRBV11-3 and TRBJ2-3, the full variable domain reads EAGVVQSPRYKIIEKKQPVAFWCNPISGHNTLYWYLQNLGQGPELLIRYENEEAVDDSQLPKDRFSAERLKGVDSTLKIQPAELGDSAVYLCASSLQAGGVYFGPGTRLTVL.